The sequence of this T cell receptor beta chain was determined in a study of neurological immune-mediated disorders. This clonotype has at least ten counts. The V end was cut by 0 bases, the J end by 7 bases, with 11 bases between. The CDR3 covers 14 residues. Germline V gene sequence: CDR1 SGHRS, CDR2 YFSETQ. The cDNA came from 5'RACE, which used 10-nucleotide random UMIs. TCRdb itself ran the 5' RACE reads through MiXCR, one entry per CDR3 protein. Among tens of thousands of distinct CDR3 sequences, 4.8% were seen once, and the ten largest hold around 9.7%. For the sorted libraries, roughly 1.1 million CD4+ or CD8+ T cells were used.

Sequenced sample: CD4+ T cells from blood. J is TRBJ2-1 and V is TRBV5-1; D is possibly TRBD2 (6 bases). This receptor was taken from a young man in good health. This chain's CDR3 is CASSLVASANEQFF. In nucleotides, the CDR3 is TGCGCCAGCAGCTTGGTGGCTAGCGCGAATGAGCAGTTCTTC.